This is a list of T cell receptor beta chains from one sample in a study of T-cell memory formation after mild COVID-19. TCRdb independently ran MiXCR on the 5' RACE reads; one entry per CDR3 protein. The sample consists of a few hundred thousand distinct CDR3 sequences, 21% of them appearing once. The sample was PBMCs or a T cell subset sorted from them (not recorded which). The receptors stem from an adult woman who had mild COVID-19 (a few samples of this study predate the infection). Cell type and time point are not known. The CDR3 runs from the conserved cysteine through the conserved F or W.

v_call: TRBV20-1; j_call: TRBJ2-7; cdr3_aa: CSARVPPVFSGPRGYEQYF
v_call: TRBV5-6; j_call: TRBJ2-5; cdr3_aa: CASSLVASQETQYF
v_call: TRBV5-1; j_call: TRBJ1-1; cdr3_aa: CASSAGTGPNTEAFF
v_call: TRBV29-1; j_call: TRBJ1-1; cdr3_aa: CSVRDGNTEAFF
v_call: TRBV7-6; j_call: TRBJ2-5; cdr3_aa: CASSSQREGVETQYF
v_call: TRBV6-5; j_call: TRBJ1-2; cdr3_aa: CASSYLDRYGYTF
v_call: TRBV3-1; j_call: TRBJ2-5; cdr3_aa: CASRYSGEGETQYF
v_call: TRBV7-9; j_call: TRBJ2-5; cdr3_aa: CASSLGVGEGETQYF
v_call: TRBV30; j_call: TRBJ2-5; cdr3_aa: CAWATGATGKTQYF
v_call: TRBV11-2; j_call: TRBJ1-1; cdr3_aa: CASSSGWGTRNTEAFF
v_call: TRBV12-3/TRBV12-4; j_call: TRBJ1-4; cdr3_aa: CASSLRGADEKLFF
v_call: TRBV19; j_call: TRBJ2-1; cdr3_aa: CASSTRRSADEQFF
v_call: TRBV7-9; j_call: TRBJ2-5; cdr3_aa: CASSDRQWRQETQYF
v_call: TRBV20-1; j_call: TRBJ1-1; cdr3_aa: CSARDLGTGVTEAFF
v_call: TRBV7-9; j_call: TRBJ1-1; cdr3_aa: CASSLEAGGRTEAFF
v_call: TRBV12-3/TRBV12-4; j_call: TRBJ1-2; cdr3_aa: CASSSAGGAFDGYTF
v_call: TRBV9; j_call: TRBJ2-2; cdr3_aa: CASSVTVAGSTGELFF
v_call: TRBV27; j_call: TRBJ1-6; cdr3_aa: CASSSGHGSYNSPLHF
v_call: TRBV20-1; j_call: TRBJ1-6; cdr3_aa: CSANHDNDSPLHF
v_call: TRBV12-3/TRBV12-4; j_call: TRBJ2-3; cdr3_aa: CASSLDRGGDTQYF
v_call: TRBV30; j_call: TRBJ1-2; cdr3_aa: CAWSELNYGYTF
v_call: TRBV4-1; j_call: TRBJ1-5; cdr3_aa: CASSQPFTGKGNQPQHF
v_call: TRBV5-5; j_call: TRBJ2-5; cdr3_aa: CASSPEPGRQETQYF
v_call: TRBV12-3/TRBV12-4; j_call: TRBJ1-1; cdr3_aa: CASSLTDVGNTEAFF
v_call: TRBV9; j_call: TRBJ2-3; cdr3_aa: CASSILQSTDTQYF
v_call: TRBV3-1; j_call: TRBJ2-1; cdr3_aa: CASSPSGAFYNELFF
v_call: TRBV9; j_call: TRBJ2-5; cdr3_aa: CASSVGRGLARGTQYF
v_call: TRBV6-2/TRBV6-3; j_call: TRBJ2-2; cdr3_aa: CASSYAPLMELFF
v_call: TRBV15; j_call: TRBJ1-4; cdr3_aa: CATSGPPTGSHEKLFF
v_call: TRBV25-1; j_call: TRBJ2-7; cdr3_aa: CASSELGTSGTSYEQYF
v_call: TRBV18; j_call: TRBJ2-7; cdr3_aa: CASSPAGPGHEQYF
v_call: TRBV2; j_call: TRBJ1-4; cdr3_aa: CASSDGRFNEKLFF
v_call: TRBV5-1; j_call: TRBJ2-3; cdr3_aa: CASSTAGDGTDTQYF
v_call: TRBV7-9; j_call: TRBJ1-6; cdr3_aa: CASSLDRTVQPLHF
v_call: TRBV12-3/TRBV12-4; j_call: TRBJ1-5; cdr3_aa: CASRQTGEQPQHF
v_call: TRBV5-1; j_call: TRBJ2-7; cdr3_aa: CASSLAEETTGYKFSYEQYF
v_call: TRBV5-1; j_call: TRBJ2-7; cdr3_aa: CASSLTVSAGPISYEQYF
v_call: TRBV7-3; j_call: TRBJ2-7; cdr3_aa: CASSPQGTSGHYEQYF
v_call: TRBV6-4; j_call: TRBJ2-3; cdr3_aa: CASSDTTGGTDTQYF
v_call: TRBV24-1; j_call: TRBJ2-1; cdr3_aa: CATGGEGSYNEQFF
v_call: TRBV6-5; j_call: TRBJ2-7; cdr3_aa: CASSPDSAATYEQYF
v_call: TRBV19; j_call: TRBJ2-7; cdr3_aa: CACARGNTYEQYF
v_call: TRBV6-2/TRBV6-3; j_call: TRBJ2-6; cdr3_aa: CASRRTLGPAPSGANVLTF
v_call: TRBV6-2/TRBV6-3; j_call: TRBJ2-3; cdr3_aa: CASRADGSTRTDTQYF